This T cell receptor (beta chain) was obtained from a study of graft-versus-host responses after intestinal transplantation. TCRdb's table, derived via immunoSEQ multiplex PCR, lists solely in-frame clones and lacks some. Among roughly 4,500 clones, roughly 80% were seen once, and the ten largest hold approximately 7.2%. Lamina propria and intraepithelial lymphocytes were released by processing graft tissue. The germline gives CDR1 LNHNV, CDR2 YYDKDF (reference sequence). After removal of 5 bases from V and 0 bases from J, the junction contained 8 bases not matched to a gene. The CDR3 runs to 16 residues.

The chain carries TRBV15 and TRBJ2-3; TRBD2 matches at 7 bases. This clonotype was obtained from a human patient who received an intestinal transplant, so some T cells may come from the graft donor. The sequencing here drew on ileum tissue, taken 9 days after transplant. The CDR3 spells CATSAGLGMSTDTQYF. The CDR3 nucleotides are TGTGCCACCAGCGCCGGACTAGGGATGAGCACAGATACGCAGTATTTT.